These 20 T cell receptor beta chains were all obtained from the same sample, sequenced in a study of blood T cell repertoires in COVID-19. Measured with immunoSEQ multiplex PCR; TCRdb has only the in-frame clones, and not every one. This sample carries about 250,000 clones, more than 75% of them seen once, and the ten largest clones take 1.5% to 2%. The sequenced material came from peripheral blood. The receptors here all came from a woman aged 55-70 years who had recovered from COVID-19.

V gene TRBV28 combines with J gene TRBJ2-7; D perhaps matches TRBD2 (6 bases). The CDR3 consists of 15 residues. V was shortened by 2 bases and J by 5 bases, with 16 bases between the two germline ends. Germline V CDR1 and CDR2: MDHEN, SYDVKM. This chain's CDR3 is CASSLSSQWGDEQYF. CDR3 DNA: TGTGCCAGCAGTTTAAGCTCCCAGTGGGGGGACGAGCAGTACTTC.

There are a few counts of this clone. V gene TRBV2 combines with J gene TRBJ1-2; 9 nucleotides agree with TRBD1. CDR3 length: 14 amino acids. Germline loops: CDR1 SNHLY, CDR2 FYNNEI. J lost 4 bases, V lost 1 base, and 1 base had no gene match. CDR3 coding DNA: TGTGCCAGCAGTGAAGTGGACAGGGGCTATGGCTACACCTTC. Translated, it gives CASSEVDRGYGYTF.

The chain couples TRBV19 to TRBJ1-1; D possibly corresponds to TRBD1 (6 bases). The germline V gene encodes CDR1 LNHDA and CDR2 SQIVND (reference sequence). CDR3 length: 17 residues. The germline V and J ends were trimmed by 0 bases and 3 bases, with 17 bases remaining between them. CDR3 amino acids: CASSIDRAAKGDTEAFF. The CDR3 bases are TGTGCCAGTAGTATAGATCGTGCAGCCAAGGGGGACACTGAAGCTTTCTTT. The full variable domain, in which reference TRBV19 and TRBJ1-1 provide the parts outside the CDR3, is DGGITQSPKYLFRKEGQNVTLSCEQNLNHDAMYWYRQDPGQGLRLIYYSQIVNDFQKGDIAEGYSVSREKKESFPLTVTSAQKNPTAFYLCASSIDRAAKGDTEAFFGQGTRLTVV.

The chain joins TRBV2 to TRBJ2-1; D gene ambiguous. The CDR3 spans 13 residues. Germline V gives CDR1 SNHLY, CDR2 FYNNEI. V was pared by 2 bases and J by 3 bases, with 5 bases between. The CDR3 DNA is TGTGCCAGCAGTGAAACAAACTACAATGAGCAGTTCTTC. Translating gives CASSETNYNEQFF.

In DNA form, the CDR3 reads TGTGCCACCGAAGGGGCAGGGGAGCAGTACTTC. Amino acid sequence: CATEGAGEQYF. This chain links TRBV10-3 with TRBJ2-7; D perhaps matches TRBD1 (5 bases). The CDR3 runs to 11 residues. The V end was cut by 10 bases, the J end by 7 bases, with 14 bases between. Germline V CDR1 and CDR2: ENHRY, SYGVKD.

This rearrangement joins TRBV7-3 to TRBJ2-3, with 7 bases that match TRBD2. The CDR3 covers 15 residues. The germline V gene has CDR1 SGHTA and CDR2 FQGTGA. V gave up 2 bases and J gave up 6 bases; unmatched junction bases: 8. In nucleotides, the CDR3 is TGTGCCAGCAGCTTACTGGGACTACCTTCGGATACGCAGTATTTT. Protein product: CASSLLGLPSDTQYF. The variable domain in full, with the rest retrieved from reference TRBV7-3 and TRBJ2-3, is GAGVSQTPSNKVTEKGKYVELRCDPISGHTALYWYRQSLGQGPEFLIYFQGTGAADDSGLPNDRFFAVRPEGSVSTLKIQRTERGDSAVYLCASSLLGLPSDTQYFGPGTRLTVL.

The V gene is TRBV2, the J gene TRBJ2-3; 7 bases agree with TRBD2. Germline lookup yields CDR1 SNHLY and CDR2 FYNNEI. This CDR3 region has 15 residues. V dropped 6 bases and J dropped 3; count of bases not matched to a gene: 9. The CDR3 spells CASSSNGGGTDTQYF. The CDR3 region has the DNA TGTGCCAGCAGCTCGAATGGCGGGGGTACAGATACGCAGTATTTT.

The genes are TRBV28 and TRBJ2-7, with 8 bases fitting TRBD1. With 2 bases clipped from V and 4 bases from J, the junction kept 10 bases outside the gene matches. This CDR3 is built from 16 residues. CDR1 and CDR2 from the germline V gene are MDHEN and SYDVKM. CDR3 sequence reads: CASSLPPGQGGYEQYF. The CDR3 coding sequence is TGTGCCAGCAGTTTACCCCCCGGACAGGGAGGTTACGAGCAGTACTTC. The full variable domain, rest sourced from reference TRBV28 and TRBJ2-7, is DVKVTQSSRYLVKRTGEKVFLECVQDMDHENMFWYRQDPGLGLRLIYFSYDVKMKEKGDIPEGYSVSREKKERFSLILESASTNQTSMYLCASSLPPGQGGYEQYFGPGTRLTVT.

The chain couples TRBV9 to TRBJ1-3, with 9 bases aligning to TRBD1. Looked up from germline, CDR1 is SGDLS and CDR2 is YYNGEE. The J segment lost 1 base and the V segment lost 4 bases, leaving 3 bases of the junction unmatched. CDR3 length: 15 amino acids. CDR3 amino acids: CASSLGQGSGNTIYF. The CDR3 coding sequence is TGTGCCAGCAGCCTAGGACAGGGGTCTGGAAACACCATATATTTT.

V usage is TRBV6-5 and J usage is TRBJ2-7; D remains ambiguous. The CDR3 is 12 residues long. The V gene lost 4 bases and the J gene lost 3 bases, with 7 bases spanning the gap. CDR1 is MNHEY and CDR2 is SVGAGI in the germline V gene. The CDR3 is CASSSLLYEQYF. CDR3 sequence (DNA): TGTGCCAGCAGTTCTCTACTCTACGAGCAGTACTTC.

This clone was picked up one time. The V call is TRBV5-4, the J call TRBJ2-7; TRBD1 is a possible D gene (7 bases). The germline CDR1 and CDR2 sequences are SGHNT and YYREEE (reference sequence). This CDR3 contains 15 residues. The V end lost 7 bases, the J end lost 6 bases, and 23 bases lay between the germline ends. The CDR3 nucleotides are TGTGCCAGCTCCTGGGAGGACAACAGGGGTGGCGAGCAGTACTTC. This gives the protein CASSWEDNRGGEQYF. Full variable domain (rest looked up from reference TRBV5-4 and TRBJ2-7): ETGVTQSPTHLIKTRGQQVTLRCSSQSGHNTVSWYQQALGQGPQFIFQYYREEENGRGNFPPRFSGLQFPNYSSELNVNALELDDSALYLCASSWEDNRGGEQYFGPGTRLTVT.

The genes are TRBV28 and TRBJ1-6, with TRBD1 identical over 10 bases. CDR1 is MDHEN and CDR2 is SYDVKM in the germline V gene. V lost 4 bases and J lost 8; bases outside the gene matches: 5. The CDR3 is 15 residues long. The CDR3 spells CASSSSGTGDSPLHF. For the CDR3, the DNA is TGTGCCAGCAGTTCATCCGGGACAGGGGATTCACCCCTCCACTTT.

The chain recombines TRBV6-5 with TRBJ2-7, with TRBD1 identical over 7 bases. Germline trimming cut 7 bases from V and 3 bases from J; bases unmatched to any gene: 9. CDR3 size: 14 residues. The V gene's germline CDR1 is MNHEY and CDR2 SVGAGI. CDR3 amino acids: CASNQPGTDYEQYF. The CDR3 DNA is TGTGCCAGCAATCAGCCCGGGACAGACTACGAGCAGTACTTC.

V is TRBV2 and J is TRBJ2-5, with TRBD2 matching 8 bases. Germline V gene sequence: CDR1 SNHLY, CDR2 FYNNEI. The CDR3 sequence is 14 residues long. V gave up 6 bases and J gave up 5 bases; unmatched junction bases: 8. CDR3 loop: CASSQEGGGETQYF. DNA of the CDR3: TGTGCCAGCAGCCAAGAAGGCGGGGGGGAGACCCAGTACTTC.

Only a few counts were recorded for this clone. The chain employs TRBV24-1 and TRBJ1-5; no clear D. Trimming cost V 4 bases and J 4 bases, with 4 bases left between them. CDR3 length: 12 amino acids. Germline lookup yields CDR1 KGHDR and CDR2 SFDVKD. The CDR3: CATSDSNQPQHF. CDR3 nucleotide sequence: TGTGCCACCAGTGACTCTAATCAGCCCCAGCATTTT.

The V and J genes are TRBV9 and TRBJ1-2; no clear D gene. There are 12 residues in the CDR3. Looked up from germline, CDR1 is SGDLS and CDR2 is YYNGEE. V lost 4 bases to trimming and J lost 4 bases, with 8 bases between them. In nucleotides, the CDR3 is TGTGCCAGCAGCTTTGGACTCTATGGCTACACCTTC. Protein: CASSFGLYGYTF.

This clone was detected once. The chain has TRBV2 and TRBJ2-7; D may be TRBD1 (6 bases). V gave up 8 bases and J gave up 3 bases, with 14 bases separating them. Germline CDR1 SNHLY, CDR2 FYNNEI. The CDR3 runs 13 residues. CDR3 sequence (DNA): TGTGCCAGCGGGGGCAGGGGCGACTACGAGCAGTACTTC. Translation gives CASGGRGDYEQYF.

V usage is TRBV27 and J usage is TRBJ1-1; 8 bases are a match to TRBD1. Trimming cost V 8 bases and J 0 bases; bases outside gene matches: 5. CDR3 length: 14 amino acids. The germline gives CDR1 MNHEY, CDR2 SMNVEV (reference sequence). CDR3: CASHRGGVNTEAFF. CDR3 sequence (DNA): TGTGCCAGCCACAGGGGGGGGGTGAACACTGAAGCTTTCTTT.

This chain joins TRBV5-1 and TRBJ1-2; weak D call: TRBD1 (6 bases). The CDR3 runs to 15 residues. Germline V gene lookup returns CDR1 SGHRS and CDR2 YFSETQ. With 4 bases removed from V and 2 bases from J, the gap between germline ends came to 15 bases. This chain's CDR3 is CASSKGDGQNYGYTF. The DNA for the CDR3 is TGCGCCAGCAGCAAAGGAGACGGACAGAACTATGGCTACACCTTC. Full variable domain (rest looked up from reference TRBV5-1 and TRBJ1-2): KAGVTQTPRYLIKTRGQQVTLSCSPISGHRSVSWYQQTPGQGLQFLFEYFSETQRNKGNFPGRFSGRQFSNSRSEMNVSTLELGDSALYLCASSKGDGQNYGYTFGSGTRLTVV.

V and J are TRBV2 and TRBJ2-3; 8 bases align to TRBD2. The CDR3 is made up of 16 amino acids. V shed 8 bases and J 6 bases; nucleotides not matched to a gene: 16. Germline V CDR1 and CDR2: SNHLY, FYNNEI. The CDR3 loop is CASSRGGGGERDTQYF. For the CDR3, the DNA is TGTGCCAGCTCCCGGGGGGGCGGGGGCGAAAGGGATACGCAGTATTTT.